This T cell receptor beta chain was profiled in a study of cytomegalovirus exposure and HLA in healthy donors. Healthy bone marrow donors formed the donor group. The PCR ran on 60 Vbeta and 13 Jbeta primers. Libraries were prepared by immunoSEQ multiplex PCR; TCRdb keeps only in-frame clonotypes and omits some of them. The sample lists 130,000 to 150,000 clones, around four fifths occurring once. The receptor was isolated from a female donor in good health and CMV-seronegative. The sample taken for sequencing was PBMCs.

The CDR3 region is CSVGAGIDEQYF. CDR3 nucleotides: TGCAGCGTTGGAGCAGGGATCGACGAGCAGTACTTC. The rearrangement joins TRBV29-1 to TRBJ2-7; a weak D match, TRBD1 (5 bases). Trimming pared 4 bases from V and 5 bases from J, leaving 12 bases between. Germline CDR1 and CDR2: SQVTM and ANQGSEA. CDR3 length: 12 amino acids.